A selection of T cell receptor beta chains follows, all from one sample in a study of Graves' ophthalmopathy and Graves' hyperthyroidism. TCRdb used MiXCR to reprocess the multiplex PCR reads, holding one entry per CDR3 protein. The sample holds hundreds of thousands of distinct CDR3 sequences, about 41% seen once. Specimen: peripheral blood. The receptors here all came from an adult man with Graves' ophthalmopathy. CDR3s include the opening cysteine and the closing phenylalanine or tryptophan. A D gene is named only where the DNA matches it firmly. Size tells how often a clone was seen (once, few, many) or the class of an expanded clone, and some rows leave it out.

d_gene: .; j_gene: TRBJ2-7; v_gene: TRBV4-1; abundance: .; CDR3aa: CASSQRDGYYEQYF; CDR3nt: TGTGCCAGCAGCCAAAGAGACGGTTACTACGAGCAGTACTTC
d_gene: .; j_gene: TRBJ2-3; v_gene: TRBV10-3; abundance: .; CDR3aa: CAIGAPSTDTQYF; CDR3nt: TGTGCCATCGGGGCCCCTAGCACAGATACGCAGTATTTT
d_gene: .; j_gene: TRBJ1-2; v_gene: TRBV25-1; abundance: .; CDR3aa: CASSDSGFSGNTF; CDR3nt: TGTGCCAGCAGTGATAGCGGTTTCTCTGGAAACACCTTC
d_gene: .; j_gene: TRBJ2-1; v_gene: TRBV19; abundance: .; CDR3aa: CASSIPQTDEQFF; CDR3nt: TGTGCCAGTAGTATACCCCAGACAGATGAGCAGTTCTTC
d_gene: TRBD1; j_gene: TRBJ1-5; v_gene: TRBV10-3; abundance: .; CDR3aa: CAISESNEPGQGNQPQHF; CDR3nt: TGTGCCATCAGTGAGTCGAATGAACCGGGACAGGGCAATCAGCCCCAGCATTTT
d_gene: .; j_gene: TRBJ2-7; v_gene: TRBV11-1; abundance: few; CDR3aa: CASSQALGTSYEQYF; CDR3nt: TGCGCCAGCAGCCAAGCTTTAGGAACCTCCTACGAGCAGTACTTC
d_gene: TRBD1; j_gene: TRBJ2-5; v_gene: TRBV5-1; abundance: .; CDR3aa: CASSLVVDRMETQYF; CDR3nt: TGCGCCAGCAGCTTGGTAGTGGACAGGATGGAGACCCAGTACTTC
d_gene: TRBD1; j_gene: TRBJ1-2; v_gene: TRBV5-4; abundance: once; CDR3aa: CASSLTDRGYTF; CDR3nt: TGTGCCAGCAGCTTGACGGACAGGGGCTACACCTTC
d_gene: .; j_gene: TRBJ1-2; v_gene: TRBV7-8; abundance: many; CDR3aa: CASSLGQDYGYTF; CDR3nt: TGTGCCAGCAGCTTAGGACAGGACTATGGCTACACCTTC
d_gene: .; j_gene: TRBJ2-5; v_gene: TRBV20-1; abundance: many; CDR3aa: CSARSGEMTQYF; CDR3nt: TGCAGTGCTAGATCCGGAGAGATGACCCAGTACTTC
d_gene: TRBD2; j_gene: TRBJ2-7; v_gene: TRBV10-3; abundance: .; CDR3aa: CAIRTSGGYEQYF; CDR3nt: TGTGCCATCAGGACTAGCGGGGGTTACGAGCAGTACTTC
d_gene: .; j_gene: TRBJ1-2; v_gene: TRBV5-1; abundance: many; CDR3aa: CASREGHPYGYTF; CDR3nt: TGCGCCAGCAGAGAAGGACACCCCTATGGCTACACCTTC
d_gene: .; j_gene: TRBJ1-2; v_gene: TRBV7-2; abundance: many; CDR3aa: CASSLDGWGYTF; CDR3nt: TGTGCCAGCAGCTTAGACGGCTGGGGCTACACCTTC
d_gene: TRBD1; j_gene: TRBJ1-2; v_gene: TRBV10-3; abundance: many; CDR3aa: CAISGQGAHGYTF; CDR3nt: TGTGCCATCAGTGGGCAGGGGGCGCACGGCTACACCTTC
d_gene: .; j_gene: TRBJ2-7; v_gene: TRBV2; abundance: few; CDR3aa: CASSLFELIPYEQYF; CDR3nt: TGTGCCAGCAGCTTATTTGAACTCATACCCTACGAGCAGTACTTC
d_gene: TRBD1; j_gene: TRBJ1-1; v_gene: TRBV12-5; abundance: .; CDR3aa: CASGLKTTGGSGTEAFF; CDR3nt: TGTGCTAGTGGTTTGAAAACGACAGGGGGTAGTGGTACTGAAGCTTTCTTT
d_gene: .; j_gene: TRBJ1-2; v_gene: TRBV10-3; abundance: many; CDR3aa: CAISDPDSHQAPYGYTF; CDR3nt: TGTGCCATCAGTGACCCCGACAGCCACCAAGCCCCATATGGCTACACCTTC
d_gene: .; j_gene: TRBJ1-6; v_gene: TRBV7-8; abundance: many; CDR3aa: CASSLSLGGQRGSPLHF; CDR3nt: TGTGCCAGCAGCTTAAGTTTAGGAGGGCAGAGGGGTTCACCCCTCCACTTT
d_gene: .; j_gene: TRBJ1-6; v_gene: TRBV2; abundance: few; CDR3aa: CASRTQGLGSPLHF; CDR3nt: TGTGCCAGCCGTACCCAGGGACTCGGTTCACCCCTCCACTTT
d_gene: .; j_gene: TRBJ2-2; v_gene: TRBV7-9; abundance: many; CDR3aa: CASSFRSGEVTGELFF; CDR3nt: TGTGCCAGCAGCTTTCGTTCAGGGGAGGTCACCGGGGAGCTGTTTTTT
d_gene: .; j_gene: TRBJ2-5; v_gene: TRBV29-1; abundance: .; CDR3aa: CSPRPWTEETQYF; CDR3nt: TGCAGCCCAAGACCCTGGACAGAAGAGACCCAGTACTTC
d_gene: .; j_gene: TRBJ1-2; v_gene: TRBV29-1; abundance: many; CDR3aa: CSVESQEGYGYTF; CDR3nt: TGCAGCGTTGAGAGTCAGGAAGGCTATGGCTACACCTTC
d_gene: .; j_gene: TRBJ2-7; v_gene: TRBV29-1; abundance: many; CDR3aa: CSVVMGRDYEQYF; CDR3nt: TGCAGCGTTGTCATGGGAAGGGACTACGAGCAGTACTTC
d_gene: .; j_gene: TRBJ2-7; v_gene: TRBV7-7; abundance: many; CDR3aa: CASSSGTNGEQYF; CDR3nt: TGTGCTAGCAGCTCCGGGACAAACGGTGAGCAGTACTTC
d_gene: .; j_gene: TRBJ1-2; v_gene: TRBV3-1; abundance: few; CDR3aa: CASSQNTANYGYTF; CDR3nt: TGTGCCAGCAGCCAAAATACAGCTAACTATGGCTACACCTTC
d_gene: .; j_gene: TRBJ1-6; v_gene: TRBV4-1; abundance: few; CDR3aa: CASSQEEYLSSYNSPLHF; CDR3nt: TGCGCCAGCAGCCAAGAGGAGTACTTGAGCTCCTATAATTCACCCCTCCACTTT
d_gene: TRBD1; j_gene: TRBJ1-1; v_gene: TRBV10-3; abundance: many; CDR3aa: CAIRPRTGTGGVIDTEAFF; CDR3nt: TGTGCCATCAGGCCAAGAACCGGGACAGGTGGGGTTATAGACACTGAAGCTTTCTTT
d_gene: .; j_gene: TRBJ2-2; v_gene: TRBV7-9; abundance: .; CDR3aa: CASSPGMNTGELFF; CDR3nt: TGTGCCAGCAGCCCTGGCATGAACACCGGGGAGCTGTTTTTT
d_gene: .; j_gene: TRBJ1-4; v_gene: TRBV15; abundance: .; CDR3aa: CATSRNPDHNEKLFF; CDR3nt: TGTGCCACCAGCAGAAATCCCGATCATAATGAAAAACTGTTTTTT
d_gene: .; j_gene: TRBJ2-7; v_gene: TRBV4-2; abundance: .; CDR3aa: CASSQGSSQYF; CDR3nt: TGTGCCAGCAGCCAGGGGAGCTCGCAGTACTTC
d_gene: TRBD1; j_gene: TRBJ1-4; v_gene: TRBV2; abundance: many; CDR3aa: CASIRGQGNEKLFF; CDR3nt: TGTGCCAGCATCAGGGGACAGGGGAATGAAAAACTGTTTTTT
d_gene: .; j_gene: TRBJ1-1; v_gene: TRBV10-3; abundance: .; CDR3aa: CASSYGWQGDTEAFF; CDR3nt: TGTGCCAGCAGTTACGGGTGGCAGGGAGATACTGAAGCTTTCTTT
d_gene: .; j_gene: TRBJ1-1; v_gene: TRBV6-6; abundance: .; CDR3aa: CASTPDPFTEAFF; CDR3nt: TGTGCCAGCACCCCAGATCCCTTCACTGAAGCTTTCTTT
d_gene: .; j_gene: TRBJ1-2; v_gene: TRBV2; abundance: many; CDR3aa: CASSEAPQGNGYTF; CDR3nt: TGTGCCAGCAGTGAAGCTCCTCAGGGTAACGGCTACACCTTC
d_gene: .; j_gene: TRBJ1-2; v_gene: TRBV24-1; abundance: many; CDR3aa: CATSDGAGRGYTF; CDR3nt: TGTGCCACCAGTGATGGGGCAGGAAGAGGCTACACCTTC
d_gene: .; j_gene: TRBJ2-5; v_gene: TRBV5-6; abundance: .; CDR3aa: CASSLPKGETQYF; CDR3nt: TGTGCCAGCAGCTTACCGAAGGGGGAGACCCAGTACTTC
d_gene: .; j_gene: TRBJ2-7; v_gene: TRBV9; abundance: few; CDR3aa: CASSALRASDEQYF; CDR3nt: TGTGCCAGCAGCGCCCTAAGGGCTAGCGACGAGCAGTACTTC
d_gene: TRBD2; j_gene: TRBJ2-1; v_gene: TRBV20-1; abundance: .; CDR3aa: CSARDAGGAFNEQFF; CDR3nt: TGCAGTGCTAGAGACGCGGGGGGGGCGTTCAATGAGCAGTTCTTC
d_gene: .; j_gene: TRBJ2-5; v_gene: TRBV9; abundance: .; CDR3aa: CASSAGGSGGTQYF; CDR3nt: TGTGCCAGCAGCGCTGGGGGGTCCGGGGGGACCCAGTACTTC
d_gene: .; j_gene: TRBJ2-7; v_gene: TRBV14; abundance: few; CDR3aa: CASSPFAGTSYEQYF; CDR3nt: TGTGCCAGCAGCCCATTTGCGGGGACTTCCTACGAGCAGTACTTC
d_gene: TRBD2; j_gene: TRBJ2-2; v_gene: TRBV6-1; abundance: few; CDR3aa: CASSEAWLAAYTGELFF; CDR3nt: TGTGCCAGCAGTGAAGCGTGGCTAGCGGCTTACACCGGGGAGCTGTTTTTT
d_gene: .; j_gene: TRBJ1-1; v_gene: TRBV29-1; abundance: many; CDR3aa: CSVGGLPLGPDTEAFF; CDR3nt: TGCAGCGTTGGAGGGCTTCCCCTTGGCCCGGACACTGAAGCTTTCTTT
d_gene: TRBD1; j_gene: TRBJ1-5; v_gene: TRBV6-1; abundance: many; CDR3aa: CASFDRDAQPQHF; CDR3nt: TGTGCCAGCTTTGACAGGGACGCACAGCCCCAGCATTTT
d_gene: .; j_gene: TRBJ1-1; v_gene: TRBV5-1; abundance: many; CDR3aa: CASSSTGLTEAFF; CDR3nt: TGCGCCAGCAGTTCCACAGGGTTAACTGAAGCTTTCTTT